This T cell receptor (beta chain) derives from a study of control samples from healthy donors and cancer patients. Per the germline V gene, CDR1 is MNHEY and CDR2 is SVGEGT. Trimming left V 2 bases short and J 6 bases short, with 13 bases between. CDR3 size: 15 residues. A single count supports this clone. Profiling relied on immunoSEQ multiplex PCR, and the TCRdb table lists in-frame clones only, not all of them. The sample yields tens of thousands of clones, 95% seen once. The chain combines TRBV6-2 or TRBV6-3 with TRBJ2-2, with D uncertain. The sample taken for sequencing was blood. This clonotype was obtained from a young man in good health. The CDR3 spells CASSYLGLTAGELFF. The DNA of the CDR3 is TGTGCCAGCAGTTACCTGGGTCTAACGGCCGGGGAGCTGTTTTTT.